The 15 T cell receptor beta chains presented below share a single source sample, sequenced in a study of blood T cell repertoires in COVID-19. Measured with immunoSEQ multiplex PCR; TCRdb has only the in-frame clones, and not every one. The sample yields fewer than 200,000 clones, approximately 91% seen once. Sequenced: peripheral blood. The receptors shown here come from a man aged 18 to 30 with COVID-19, enrolled during active disease.

This chain joins TRBV2 and TRBJ2-2, with 7 bases lining up with TRBD2. The CDR3 has 17 residues. CDR1 and CDR2 (germline): SNHLY, FYNNEI. Trimming took 7 bases from V and 2 from J; bases not matched to a gene: 13. The CDR3, as DNA: TGTGCCAGCACCTCTGCGGCAGGGAGGGTTAACACCGGGGAGCTGTTTTTT. This translates into CASTSAAGRVNTGELFF.

This rearrangement joins TRBV4-2 to TRBJ2-1; 12 nucleotides align to TRBD2. Germline-derived CDR1 and CDR2 are LGHNA and YNFKEQ. The CDR3 runs 16 residues. V was pared by 1 base and J by 15 bases, with 13 bases of the junction left unmatched. CDR3 in DNA: TGTGCCAGCAGCCAAGTGACTAGCGGGAGCATAACGGTGCCGTTCTTC. This translates into CASSQVTSGSITVPFF.

The chain couples TRBV4-3 to TRBJ1-2; no reliable D call. CDR3 length: 14 amino acids. Germline V lookup: CDR1 LGHNA, CDR2 YSLEER. V lost 5 bases, J lost 2 bases, and 12 bases lay in between. The CDR3 loop is CASSYSLLNYGYTF. CDR3 DNA sequence: TGCGCCAGCAGCTATAGTCTCTTGAACTATGGCTACACCTTC.

Written as DNA, the CDR3 is TGTGCCAGTAGTCTGGCTAGCGGGTCCTACAATGAGCAGTTCTTC. Translated: CASSLASGSYNEQFF. The chain is built from TRBV19 and TRBJ2-1, with 8 positions matching TRBD2. The CDR3 runs to 15 residues. Germline trimming cut 5 bases from V and 1 base from J; bases unmatched to any gene: 4. The germline V gene encodes CDR1 LNHDA and CDR2 SQIVND (reference sequence).

With regard to this clone: The junction and the germline gene differ at one end; a read error may be behind it. The chain employs TRBV28 and TRBJ1-4, with 9 nucleotides matching TRBD1. The CDR3 loop spans 15 amino acids. Germline V gene sequence: CDR1 MDHEN, CDR2 SYDVKM. The chain's CDR3 is CASSFGGQGVEKLLF. The CDR3 DNA is TGTGCCAGCAGTTTCGGGGGACAGGGCGTTGAAAAACTGCTTTTT.

This clone came up many times. This rearrangement joins TRBV5-8 to TRBJ2-7, with D unresolved. V was trimmed by 1 base and J by 6 bases, leaving 8 bases between them. Germline assignment: CDR1 SGHTS and CDR2 YDEGEE. This CDR3 has 12 residues. The CDR3 coding sequence is TGTGCCAGCAGCTTGATCCCGGGCGAGCAGTACTTC. Encoded protein: CASSLIPGEQYF.

V is TRBV11-2 and J is TRBJ1-1; D unclear. The V and J ends lost 1 base and 0 bases respectively, with 9 bases between them. The CDR3 sequence is 15 residues long. Germline-derived CDR1 and CDR2 are SGHAT and FQNNGV. This CDR3 reads CASSLAVSLNTEAFF. CDR3 bases: TGTGCCAGCAGCTTAGCAGTGTCCCTGAACACTGAAGCTTTCTTT.

This chain uses TRBV12-5 with TRBJ2-1; possible D gene TRBD2, 5 bases. The CDR3 totals 14 residues. The V end was cut by 9 bases, the J end by 4 bases, with 16 bases between. Germline CDR1 and CDR2: LGHNT and FRNRAP. CDR3 protein: CASSLLPGYNEQFF. CDR3 bases: TGTGCTAGCTCGTTATTACCGGGGTACAATGAGCAGTTCTTC.

The gene calls are TRBV19 and TRBJ1-5, with D tentatively TRBD1 (6 bases). CDR1 is LNHDA, CDR2 SQIVND, per germline (reference sequence). Trimming removed 5 bases from V and 7 bases from J, with 12 bases in between. The CDR3 covers 13 residues. The DNA for the CDR3 is TGTGCCAGTAGTGCTACAGGGTACCAGCCCCAGCATTTT. Encoded protein: CASSATGYQPQHF.

The chain recombines TRBV12-3 or TRBV12-4 with TRBJ2-3; D may be TRBD2 (5 bases). CDR3 length: 12 amino acids. Trimming cost V 3 bases and J 7 bases, with 8 bases left between them. The CDR3 sequence: CASSFTSHTQYF. CDR3 DNA sequence: TGTGCCAGCAGTTTTACTAGTCATACGCAGTATTTT.

The rearrangement uses TRBV19 and TRBJ2-4; 7 nucleotides align to TRBD1. CDR1 LNHDA and CDR2 SQIVND come from the germline V gene (reference sequence). The trim removed 3 bases at V and 3 bases at J, leaving 11 bases unmatched. The CDR3 runs 17 residues. Written as DNA, the CDR3 is TGTGCCAGTAGTATCTGGCACAGGGGCGTAGACAAAAACATTCAGTACTTC. Amino acids: CASSIWHRGVDKNIQYF.

This chain joins TRBV28 and TRBJ1-1, with D uncertain. Per the germline V gene, CDR1 is MDHEN and CDR2 is SYDVKM. Trimming removed 2 bases from V and 8 bases from J, with 12 bases in between. The CDR3 totals 13 residues. CDR3 sequence (DNA): TGTGCCAGCAGTTTAAGGGAGGGATGGGAAGCTTTCTTT. Its protein is CASSLREGWEAFF.

V and J are TRBV9 and TRBJ2-5; 7 bases line up with TRBD2. The junction had 5 bases not matched to a gene; V was cut back by 5 bases and J by 4 bases. The CDR3 has 13 residues. Germline V lookup: CDR1 SGDLS, CDR2 YYNGEE. CDR3 residues: CASSRASGETQYF. The CDR3 coding sequence is TGTGCCAGCAGTCGGGCTAGCGGAGAGACCCAGTACTTC.

This chain connects TRBV27 to TRBJ1-1; 10 positions match TRBD1. The germline CDR1 and CDR2 sequences are MNHEY and SMNVEV (reference sequence). The CDR3 spans 18 residues. Losses at the gene ends were 6 bases for V and 5 bases for J; bases not matched to a gene: 18. The CDR3 nucleotides are TGTGCCAGCAGGACCTCCGGGACAGGGGTCTCGTTGGGGACTGAAGCTTTCTTT. It yields the protein CASRTSGTGVSLGTEAFF.

This sequence joins TRBV6-2 or TRBV6-3 and TRBJ2-7; D may be TRBD2 (6 bases). Per germline, CDR1 MNHEY and CDR2 SVGEGT. V lost 4 bases and J lost 5, with 18 bases in between. The CDR3 totals 15 residues. CDR3 sequence reads: CASSSHDGSMNEQYF. CDR3 DNA: TGTGCCAGCAGTTCACACGACGGGAGTATGAACGAGCAGTACTTC.